This TCR beta chain was recovered during a study of brain T cells in children with intractable seizures. CDR1 and CDR2 (germline): SGDLS, YYNGEE. The CDR3 loop spans 17 amino acids. The V gene end was trimmed by 3 bases and the J gene end by 5 bases; junction bases not matched to a gene: 8. Only in-frame clones appear in the TCRdb table, and some are missing; sequencing was by immunoSEQ multiplex PCR. The sample lists 60,000 to 85,000 clones, approximately 94% occurring once. The chain has TRBV9 and TRBJ2-1; 13 positions match TRBD2. Sequencing was performed on peripheral blood, taken at surgery. This receptor was taken from a boy under three years old with tuberous sclerosis and intractable seizures. The CDR3 spells CASSGSGTSGANNEQFF. CDR3 DNA sequence: TGTGCCAGCAGCGGTTCCGGGACTAGCGGGGCCAACAATGAGCAGTTCTTC.